This TCR beta chain was sequenced for a study of OX40 agonist ivuxolimab in advanced cancers. Overall study: Patients undergoing dose escalation presented with hepatocellular carcinoma, melanoma, renal cell or head and neck cancer. Whole-study findings and limits: Patients who responded partially at 0.1-3.0 mg/kg showed clonal expansion ranking among the lowest.

In regard to this clone: What it recognizes is unknown.

The table came from immunoSEQ multiplex PCR; TCRdb's copy has only in-frame clones and leaves some out. The sample lists 50,000 to 65,000 clones, around 90% occurring once. Trimming removed 6 bases from V and 2 bases from J, with 16 bases in between. This CDR3 comprises 15 residues. Germline CDR1 MNHNS, CDR2 SASEGT. Specimen: CD4+ or CD8+ T cells sorted from blood, collected in a trial of the OX40 agonist ivuxolimab. The sequence was obtained from an adult with an advanced solid tumor such as melanoma, head and neck, liver or kidney cancer. The genes are TRBV6-1 and TRBJ1-1; perhaps TRBD1 as D (6 bases). CDR3: CASSFWTAFNTEAFF. The CDR3 nucleotides are TGTGCCAGCAGCTTTTGGACAGCCTTTAACACTGAAGCTTTCTTT.